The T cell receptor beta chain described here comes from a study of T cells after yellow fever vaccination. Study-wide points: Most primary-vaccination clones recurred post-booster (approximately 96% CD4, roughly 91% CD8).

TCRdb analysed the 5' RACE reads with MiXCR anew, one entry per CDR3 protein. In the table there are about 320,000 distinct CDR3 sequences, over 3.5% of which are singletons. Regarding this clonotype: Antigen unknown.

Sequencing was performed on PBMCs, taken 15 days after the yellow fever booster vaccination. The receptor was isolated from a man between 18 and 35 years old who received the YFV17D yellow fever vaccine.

CDR3 sequence (DNA): TGTGCCAGCAGTTACCCCAACAGGGGGCGAGCCGGGGAGCTGTTTTTT. The encoded protein is CASSYPNRGRAGELFF. This chain uses TRBV6-6 with TRBJ2-2, with 9 bases lining up with TRBD1. V lost 2 bases to trimming and J lost 6 bases; unmatched junction nucleotides: 7. The CDR3 extends over 16 amino acids. Germline lookup yields CDR1 MNHNY and CDR2 SVGAGI (reference sequence).